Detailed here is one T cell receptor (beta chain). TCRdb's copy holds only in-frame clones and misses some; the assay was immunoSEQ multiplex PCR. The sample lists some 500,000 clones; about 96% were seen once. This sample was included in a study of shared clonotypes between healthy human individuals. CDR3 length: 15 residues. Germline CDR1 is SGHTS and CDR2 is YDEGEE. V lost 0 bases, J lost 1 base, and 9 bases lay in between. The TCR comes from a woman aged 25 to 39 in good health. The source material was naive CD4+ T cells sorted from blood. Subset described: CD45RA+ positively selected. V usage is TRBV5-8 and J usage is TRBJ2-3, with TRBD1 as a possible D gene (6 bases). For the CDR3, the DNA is TGTGCCAGCAGCTTGGAATGGACAGGCACAGATACGCAGTATTTT. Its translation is CASSLEWTGTDTQYF.